Shown below are 9 T cell receptor beta chains from a single sample sequenced in a study of blood T cells in healthy people across ages. Next came a second PCR, run for about 7 to 12 cycles, which used a sample-barcoded 5' primer along with a J-beta primer mix. TCRdb independently ran MiXCR on the 5' RACE reads; one entry per CDR3 protein. The table shows approximately 1,100,000 distinct CDR3 sequences, with under 45% occurring only once. Sequencing was performed on blood. These receptor sequences come from a woman in her fifties or sixties in good health.

V usage is TRBV3-1 and J usage is TRBJ2-1, with TRBD1 matching over 8 bases. The CDR3 is made up of 15 amino acids. Germline CDR1 reads LGHDT; CDR2 reads YNNKEL (reference sequence). The V gene end was trimmed by 6 bases and the J gene end by 4 bases; junction bases not matched to a gene: 8. CDR3 bases: TGTGCCAGCAGGAACCAGGGGGCGCGTTACAATGAGCAGTTCTTC. It yields the protein CASRNQGARYNEQFF.

The rearrangement uses TRBV4-2 and TRBJ2-3, with 10 bases matching TRBD2. Germline V gives CDR1 LGHNA, CDR2 YNFKEQ. There are 20 residues in the CDR3. Unmatched junction bases numbered 18, after V lost 0 bases and J lost 6 bases. DNA of the CDR3: TGTGCCAGCAGCCAAGATCAGAGGACATCCGGGACTAGCGTCGGGGATACGCAGTATTTT. Protein sequence: CASSQDQRTSGTSVGDTQYF.

This clonotype was counted ten times or more. V and J are TRBV5-1 and TRBJ2-7, with D uncertain. Deletions cut 5 bases from V and 0 bases from J, with 12 bases between. CDR1 is SGHRS, CDR2 YFSETQ, per germline. The CDR3 is 14 residues long. For the CDR3, the DNA is TGCGCCAGCAGGAGAGAGGAAAGCTCCTACGAGCAGTACTTC. It specifies CASRREESSYEQYF.

In its sample, this clonotype was seen once. The J gene is TRBJ2-7, the V gene TRBV20-1, with TRBD2 matching over 7 bases. From germline, CDR1 is DFQATT and CDR2 SNEGSKA (reference sequence). Trimming cost V 7 bases and J 1 base; bases outside gene matches: 10. The CDR3 consists of 14 residues. The CDR3 spells CSVSTGGRSYEQYF. The CDR3 bases are TGCAGTGTATCTACCGGCGGGAGATCCTACGAGCAGTACTTC.

This clonotype has only a few counts. V is TRBV2 and J is TRBJ2-3, with 9 bases matching TRBD2. The germline CDR1 and CDR2 sequences are SNHLY and FYNNEI. The trim removed 2 bases at V and 2 bases at J, leaving 14 bases unmatched. The CDR3 loop spans 19 amino acids. The CDR3 region has the DNA TGTGCCAGCAGTGAATGGGGACCAACTACTAGCGGGTCCACAGATACGCAGTATTTT. This codes for CASSEWGPTTSGSTDTQYF.

The chain carries TRBV11-2 and TRBJ1-2; D is ambiguous. The CDR3 has 15 amino acids. Trimming removed 5 bases at V and 7 bases at J, with 20 bases between. The germline CDR1 and CDR2 sequences are SGHAT and FQNNGV. CDR3 protein: CASSLKQRGDGGYTF. In nucleotides, the CDR3 is TGTGCCAGCAGCCTAAAACAGCGTGGGGATGGTGGCTACACCTTC.

The rearrangement joins TRBV7-9 to TRBJ2-1, with D perhaps TRBD1 or TRBD2 (5 bases each). CDR3 length: 13 residues. Germline V CDR1 and CDR2: SEHNR, FQNEAQ (reference sequence). The V gene lost 6 bases and the J gene lost 11 bases, with 17 bases spanning the gap. DNA of the CDR3: TGTGCCAGCAGTTCCGGGACCCCACCTCAGCAGTTCTTC. It codes for CASSSGTPPQQFF.

The chain joins TRBV20-1 to TRBJ1-2; TRBD1 is a possible D gene (6 bases). This CDR3 spans 14 amino acids. Germline lookup yields CDR1 DFQATT and CDR2 SNEGSKA (reference sequence). Trimming took off 8 bases at V and 0 bases at J, with 16 bases between the two ends. The DNA for the CDR3 is TGCAGTTATAAACGGACAGCAGCTAACTATGGCTACACCTTC. Translated, it gives CSYKRTAANYGYTF.

The sample holds a few counts of this clonotype. The J gene is TRBJ2-7, the V gene TRBV27; 9 positions agree with TRBD1. The CDR3 contains 15 residues. The V gene end was trimmed by 5 bases and the J gene end by 2 bases; junction bases not matched to a gene: 7. Germline CDR1 reads MNHEY; CDR2 reads SMNVEV (reference sequence). The CDR3 reads CASSTLWTGAYEQYF. The DNA for the CDR3 is TGTGCCAGCAGTACCCTTTGGACAGGGGCCTACGAGCAGTACTTC.